This T cell receptor beta chain was sequenced for a study of early T cells in non-severe SARS-CoV-2 infection (dated by TCRdb to about 2021). General notes on the study: Because TCR sequencing relied on bulk RNA taken from unsorted whole blood, pairing of alpha and beta chains was not possible. Study-wide conclusions, independent of this receptor: VDJdb matching was skewed toward anti-spike CD8 responses, so virus-specific expansions were likely underestimated and private and CD4 specificities were missed.

From the cysteine through the phenylalanine, the CDR3 covers 13 amino acids. The only DNA kept is the CDR3, 39 bases in frame from the first base. As encoded in the germline V gene (reference sequence), CDR1 is SEHNR while CDR2 is FQNEAQ. V sheds 3 bases and J sheds 6 bases, leaving 11 bases between their ends. There are many counts of this clonotype. Its antigen is still unknown. No much larger clone is present one base from it, and per-base qualities are unavailable. Library method: 5' RACE. The sample was run on a NextSeq 500. Unique molecular identifiers were attached to individual cDNA molecules in the TCR library protocol so that sequencing error and PCR bias could be corrected. Sequencing covered both TCR alpha and beta chains, and within each sample the abundances of alpha and beta sequences were tightly co-correlated. Per the original workflow: Decombinator V4 was used to annotate the V gene, J gene and CDR3 of the TCR sequences. TCRs were defined as expanded if a significant change between any two time points was detected under a Poisson model with p below 0.0001. TCR abundances were normalised to the total number of TCRs sequenced per sample and expressed as counts per million. TRAV1-2 paired with TRAJ12, TRAJ20 or TRAJ33 defined MAIT TCRs, while TRAV10 paired with TRAJ18 defined iNKT TCRs. VDJdb, accessed 1 November 2021, was searched for CMV, EBV and SARS-CoV-2 annotated TCRs, excluding TCRs annotated for multiple antigens. The public reads were reprocessed in TCRdb via fastp at Q25 and MiXCR, keeping in-frame beta chains. CDR3 protein duplicates are merged, each entry listing the most common genes and DNA. The authors' filters were not applied to this entry. Within this sample are roughly 110,000 distinct CDR3 sequences, with approximately 10% of them counted one time only. Of the sample, approximately 8.1% falls within the top ten clones.

The study was a case-control design nested within a healthcare worker cohort in London, UK, with weekly nasopharyngeal swab PCR tests and blood sampling. Healthcare workers were recruited during the week of the UK lockdown, between 23 and 31 March 2020, and followed weekly for up to about 15 weeks. The chain employs TRBV7-9 and TRBJ1-2; the D gene cannot be named for sure. The TCR comes from an adult who was a healthcare worker with PCR-confirmed SARS-CoV-2 infection or an uninfected control (not recorded which). The sequencing input was whole blood. The encoded CDR3 is CASSFPGEDGYTF. The DNA is as follows: TGTGCCAGCAGCTTTCCGGGTGAGGATGGCTACACCTTC.